The clone carrying this T cell receptor beta chain was counted at least ten times. Its antigen is still unknown. Building of the TCR beta libraries involved iRepertoire HTBI primers and Arm-PCR of CDR3 regions. TCRdb called the multiplex PCR reads again in MiXCR, with one record for every CDR3 protein. The table records about 420,000 distinct CDR3 sequences, less than 20% of them present only once. CDR3 length: 13 residues. Trimming shortened V by 5 bases and J by 7 bases, and 15 bases separated the two germline ends. CDR1 MNHNS and CDR2 SASEGT come from the germline V gene. This entry is derived from a study of regulatory T cells in long-lasting Graves disease. Time point denoted: newly diagnosed GD, antithyroid drugs for less than 3 months. PBMCs provided the RNA from which the TCR library was made. Study-level points and caveats: Newly diagnosed patients shared about a thousand public clonotypes; persistent patients shared some 2,700.

The same sample was also studied in work on T cells in Graves' hyperthyroidism and ophthalmopathy. This second report adds: The HTBI primer set served for first-round RT-PCR of the TCR CDR3.

The sequence derives from a woman under 30 with Graves disease. This chain joins TRBV6-1 and TRBJ2-7; D not certain. The starting material was peripheral blood mononuclear cells (PBMCs), obtained at new diagnosis, from a patient treated with antithyroid drugs. The CDR3 is CASSPIPPGEQYF. Here the CDR3 DNA reads TGTGCCAGCAGTCCCATTCCTCCCGGGGAGCAGTACTTC.